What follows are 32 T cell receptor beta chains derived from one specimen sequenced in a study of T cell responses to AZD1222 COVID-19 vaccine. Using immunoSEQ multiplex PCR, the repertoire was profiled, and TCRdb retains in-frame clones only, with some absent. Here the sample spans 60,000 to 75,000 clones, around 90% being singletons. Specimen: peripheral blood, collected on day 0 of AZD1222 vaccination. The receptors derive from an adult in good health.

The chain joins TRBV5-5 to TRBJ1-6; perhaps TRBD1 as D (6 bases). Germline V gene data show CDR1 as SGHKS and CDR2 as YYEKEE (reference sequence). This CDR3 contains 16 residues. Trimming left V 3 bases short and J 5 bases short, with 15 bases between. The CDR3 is CASSWLQGIHNSPLHF. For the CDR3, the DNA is TGTGCCAGCAGCTGGTTACAGGGAATACATAATTCACCCCTCCACTTT.

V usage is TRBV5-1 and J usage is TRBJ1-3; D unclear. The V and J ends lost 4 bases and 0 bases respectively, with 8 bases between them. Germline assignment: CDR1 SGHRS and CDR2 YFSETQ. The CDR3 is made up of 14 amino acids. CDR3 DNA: TGCGCCAGCAGCAACGGGGACTCTGGAAACACCATATATTTT. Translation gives CASSNGDSGNTIYF.

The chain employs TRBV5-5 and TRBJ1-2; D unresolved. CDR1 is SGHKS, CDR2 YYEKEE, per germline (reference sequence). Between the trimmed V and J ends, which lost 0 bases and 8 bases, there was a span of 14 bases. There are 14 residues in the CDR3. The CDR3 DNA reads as TGTGCCAGCAGCTTGGGAAGGGCGGGCGCCGGCTACACCTTC. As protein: CASSLGRAGAGYTF. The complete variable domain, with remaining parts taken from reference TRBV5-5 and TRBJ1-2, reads DAGVTQSPTHLIKTRGQQVTLRCSPISGHKSVSWYQQVLGQGPQFIFQYYEKEERGRGNFPDRFSARQFPNYSSELNVNALLLGDSALYLCASSLGRAGAGYTFGSGTRLTVV.

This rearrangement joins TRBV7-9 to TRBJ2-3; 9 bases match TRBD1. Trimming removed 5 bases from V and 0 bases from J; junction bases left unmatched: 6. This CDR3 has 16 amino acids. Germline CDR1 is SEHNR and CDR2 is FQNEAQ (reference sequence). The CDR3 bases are TGTGCCAGCAGCCCCCATGGGACAGGGAGCACAGATACGCAGTATTTT. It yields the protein CASSPHGTGSTDTQYF.

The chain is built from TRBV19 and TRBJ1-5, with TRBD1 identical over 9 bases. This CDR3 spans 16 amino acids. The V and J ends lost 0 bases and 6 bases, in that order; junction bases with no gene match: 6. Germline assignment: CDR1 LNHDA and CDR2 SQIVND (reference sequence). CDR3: CASSIEGQGRGQPQHF. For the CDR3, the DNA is TGTGCCAGTAGTATAGAGGGACAGGGAAGGGGTCAGCCCCAGCATTTT.

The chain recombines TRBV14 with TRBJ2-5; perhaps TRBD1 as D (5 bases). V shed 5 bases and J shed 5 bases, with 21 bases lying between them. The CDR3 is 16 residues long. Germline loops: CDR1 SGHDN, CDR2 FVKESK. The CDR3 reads CASSFWTSSQQETQYF. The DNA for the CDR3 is TGTGCCAGCAGCTTCTGGACATCGTCACAACAGGAGACCCAGTACTTC.

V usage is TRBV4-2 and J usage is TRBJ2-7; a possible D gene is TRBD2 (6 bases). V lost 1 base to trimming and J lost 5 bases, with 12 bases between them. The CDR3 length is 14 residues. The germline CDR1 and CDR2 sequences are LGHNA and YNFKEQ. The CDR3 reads CASSQVGGSDEQYF. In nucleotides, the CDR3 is TGTGCCAGCAGCCAAGTTGGAGGGTCGGACGAGCAGTACTTC.

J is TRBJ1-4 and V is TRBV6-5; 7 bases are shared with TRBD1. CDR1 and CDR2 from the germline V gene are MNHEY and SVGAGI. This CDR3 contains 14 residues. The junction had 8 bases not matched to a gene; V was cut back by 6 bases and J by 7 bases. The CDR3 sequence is CASRSRDSGEKLFF. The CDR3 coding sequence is TGTGCCAGCAGGTCCCGGGACAGTGGTGAAAAACTGTTTTTT.

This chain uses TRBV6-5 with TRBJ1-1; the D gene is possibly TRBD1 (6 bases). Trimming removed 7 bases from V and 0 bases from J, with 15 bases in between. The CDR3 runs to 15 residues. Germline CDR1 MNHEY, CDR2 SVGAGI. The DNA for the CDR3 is TGTGCCAGCAACCCCACAGGGTCTGTGAACACTGAAGCTTTCTTT. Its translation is CASNPTGSVNTEAFF.

The DNA of the CDR3 is TGTGCCAGCAGCGTCGGGACTAGCGAAGCAGGGAATGAGCAGTTCTTC. Encoded protein: CASSVGTSEAGNEQFF. The chain employs TRBV9 and TRBJ2-1; TRBD2 matches 10 bases. The germline CDR1 and CDR2 sequences are SGDLS and YYNGEE. With 2 bases clipped from V and 7 bases from J, the junction kept 9 bases outside the gene matches. CDR3 size: 16 residues. Together with reference TRBV9 and TRBJ2-1, the CDR3 gives the full variable domain: DSGVTQTPKHLITATGQRVTLRCSPRSGDLSVYWYQQSLDQGLQFLIQYYNGEERAKGNILERFSAQQFPDLHSELNLSSLELGDSALYFCASSVGTSEAGNEQFFGPGTRLTVL.

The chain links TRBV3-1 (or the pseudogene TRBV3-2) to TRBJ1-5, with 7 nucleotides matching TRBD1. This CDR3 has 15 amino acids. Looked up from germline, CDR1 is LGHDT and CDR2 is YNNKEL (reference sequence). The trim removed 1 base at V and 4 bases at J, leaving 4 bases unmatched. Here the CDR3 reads CASSQGQGENQPQHF. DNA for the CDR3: TGTGCCAGCAGCCAAGGCCAGGGGGAGAATCAGCCCCAGCATTTT.

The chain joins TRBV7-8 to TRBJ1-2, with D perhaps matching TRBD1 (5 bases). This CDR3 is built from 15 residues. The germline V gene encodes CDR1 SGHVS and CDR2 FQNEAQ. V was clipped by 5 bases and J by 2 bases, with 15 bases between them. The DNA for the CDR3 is TGTGCCAGCAGCCCCGGGACGCCCGGGAACTATGGCTACACCTTC. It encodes CASSPGTPGNYGYTF.

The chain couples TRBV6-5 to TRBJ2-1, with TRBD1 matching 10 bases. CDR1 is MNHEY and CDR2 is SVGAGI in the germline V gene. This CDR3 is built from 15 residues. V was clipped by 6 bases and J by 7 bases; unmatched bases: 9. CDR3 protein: CASSRQGALRNEQFF. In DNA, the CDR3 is TGTGCCAGCAGCCGACAGGGGGCCCTTCGGAATGAGCAGTTCTTC.

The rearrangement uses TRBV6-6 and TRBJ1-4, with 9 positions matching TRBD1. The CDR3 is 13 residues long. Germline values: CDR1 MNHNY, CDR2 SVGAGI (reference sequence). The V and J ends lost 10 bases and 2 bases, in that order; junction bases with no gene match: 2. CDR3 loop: CATGQGTNEKLFF. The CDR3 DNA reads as TGTGCCACTGGACAGGGGACTAATGAAAAACTGTTTTTT.

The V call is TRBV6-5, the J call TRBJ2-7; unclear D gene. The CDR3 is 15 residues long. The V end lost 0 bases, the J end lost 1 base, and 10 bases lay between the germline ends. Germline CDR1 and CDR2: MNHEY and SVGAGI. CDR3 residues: CASSYSSLGSYEQYF. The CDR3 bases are TGTGCCAGCAGTTACTCGAGTCTGGGATCCTACGAGCAGTACTTC.

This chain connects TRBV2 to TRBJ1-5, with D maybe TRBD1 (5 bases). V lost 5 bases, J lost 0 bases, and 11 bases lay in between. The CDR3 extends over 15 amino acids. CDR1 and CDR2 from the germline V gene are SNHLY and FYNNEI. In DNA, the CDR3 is TGTGCCAGCAGTCTTCGGGGGGGTAGCAATCAGCCCCAGCATTTT. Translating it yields CASSLRGGSNQPQHF.

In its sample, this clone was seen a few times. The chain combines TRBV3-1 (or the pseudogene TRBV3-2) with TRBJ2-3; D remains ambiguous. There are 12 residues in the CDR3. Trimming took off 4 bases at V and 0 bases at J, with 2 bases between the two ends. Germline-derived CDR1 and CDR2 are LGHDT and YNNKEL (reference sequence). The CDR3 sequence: CASSPSTDTQYF. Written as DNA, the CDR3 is TGTGCCAGCAGCCCTAGCACAGATACGCAGTATTTT.

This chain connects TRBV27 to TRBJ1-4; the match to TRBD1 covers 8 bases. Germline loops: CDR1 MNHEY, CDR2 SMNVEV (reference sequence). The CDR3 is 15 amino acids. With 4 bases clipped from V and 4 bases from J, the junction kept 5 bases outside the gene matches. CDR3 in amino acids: CASSSGQDYNEKLFF. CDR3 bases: TGTGCCAGCAGTTCGGGACAGGATTATAATGAAAAACTGTTTTTT.

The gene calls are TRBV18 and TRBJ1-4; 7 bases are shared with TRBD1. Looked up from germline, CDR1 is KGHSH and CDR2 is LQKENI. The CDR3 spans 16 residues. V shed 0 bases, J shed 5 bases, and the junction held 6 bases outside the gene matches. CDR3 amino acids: CASSPPQGLTNEKLFF. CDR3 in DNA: TGTGCCAGCTCACCACCACAGGGGCTAACGAATGAAAAACTGTTTTTT.

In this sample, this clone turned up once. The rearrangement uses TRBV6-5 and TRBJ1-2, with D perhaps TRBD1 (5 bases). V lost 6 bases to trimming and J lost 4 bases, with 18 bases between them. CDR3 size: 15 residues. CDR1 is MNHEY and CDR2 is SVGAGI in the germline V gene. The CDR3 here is CASRSTGTEPYGYTF. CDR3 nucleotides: TGTGCCAGCAGGAGTACCGGGACCGAGCCCTATGGCTACACCTTC.

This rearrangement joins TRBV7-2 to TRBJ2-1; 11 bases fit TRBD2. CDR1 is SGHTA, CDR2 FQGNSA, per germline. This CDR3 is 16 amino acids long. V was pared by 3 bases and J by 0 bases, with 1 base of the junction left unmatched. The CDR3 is CASSFSGGGSYNEQFF. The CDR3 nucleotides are TGTGCCAGCAGCTTTAGCGGGGGGGGCTCCTACAATGAGCAGTTCTTC.

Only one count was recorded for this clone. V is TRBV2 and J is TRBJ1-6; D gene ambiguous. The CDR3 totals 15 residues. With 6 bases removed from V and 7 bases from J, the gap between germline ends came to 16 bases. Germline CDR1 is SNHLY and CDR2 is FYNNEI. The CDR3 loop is CASRDTGGGNSPLHF. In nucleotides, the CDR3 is TGTGCCAGCAGAGATACGGGAGGCGGGAATTCACCCCTCCACTTT.

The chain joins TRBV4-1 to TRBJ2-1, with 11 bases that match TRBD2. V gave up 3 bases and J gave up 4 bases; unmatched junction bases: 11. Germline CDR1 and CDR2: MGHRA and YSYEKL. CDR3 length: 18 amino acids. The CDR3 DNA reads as TGCGCCAGCAGCCAGAGGTTCTTAGCGGGGGGGAAATACAATGAGCAGTTCTTC. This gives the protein CASSQRFLAGGKYNEQFF.

Here the CDR3 reads CASAAGYTTDTQYF. The CDR3 DNA reads as TGCGCCAGCGCCGCAGGGTATACCACAGATACGCAGTATTTT. This chain joins TRBV5-1 and TRBJ2-3; weak D call: TRBD1 (5 bases). Trimming removed 7 bases from V and 2 bases from J, with 14 bases in between. Germline CDR1 and CDR2: SGHRS and YFSETQ. This CDR3 contains 14 residues.

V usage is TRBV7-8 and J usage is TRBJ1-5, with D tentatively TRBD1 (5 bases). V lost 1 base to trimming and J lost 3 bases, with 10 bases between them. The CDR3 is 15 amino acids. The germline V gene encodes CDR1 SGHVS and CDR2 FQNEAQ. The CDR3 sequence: CASSLVPGINQPQHF. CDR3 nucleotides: TGTGCCAGCAGCTTAGTACCAGGGATCAATCAGCCCCAGCATTTT.

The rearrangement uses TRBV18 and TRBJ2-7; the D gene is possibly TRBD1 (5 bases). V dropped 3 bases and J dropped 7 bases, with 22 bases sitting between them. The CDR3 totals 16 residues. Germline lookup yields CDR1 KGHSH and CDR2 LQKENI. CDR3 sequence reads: CASSPQSGQSQQEQYF. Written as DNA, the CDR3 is TGTGCCAGCTCACCTCAGTCCGGACAAAGCCAGCAGGAGCAGTACTTC.

The CDR3 nucleotides are TGTGCCAGCTCACCGTCGACAGGGTACCTCGGTGGCTACACCTTC. As protein: CASSPSTGYLGGYTF. This chain uses TRBV18 with TRBJ1-2; TRBD1 matches at 7 bases. V lost 3 bases, J lost 7 bases, and 11 bases stayed unmatched. This CDR3 has 15 residues. In germline, CDR1 is KGHSH, CDR2 LQKENI.

In DNA, the CDR3 is TGTGCCAGCAGCTTAGGGACAGCGTATGGTGGCTACACCTTC. This encodes CASSLGTAYGGYTF. V usage is TRBV7-2 and J usage is TRBJ1-2; D might be TRBD1 (6 bases). Germline V gene sequence: CDR1 SGHTA, CDR2 FQGNSA. CDR3 length: 14 amino acids. Trimming took off 1 base at V and 7 bases at J, with 13 bases between the two ends.

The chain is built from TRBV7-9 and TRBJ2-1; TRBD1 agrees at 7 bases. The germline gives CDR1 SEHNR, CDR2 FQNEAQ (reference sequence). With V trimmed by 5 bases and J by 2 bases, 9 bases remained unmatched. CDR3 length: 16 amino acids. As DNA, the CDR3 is TGTGCCAGCAGCAAAGAAGGGGGCCGTACCTACAATGAGCAGTTCTTC. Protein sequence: CASSKEGGRTYNEQFF.

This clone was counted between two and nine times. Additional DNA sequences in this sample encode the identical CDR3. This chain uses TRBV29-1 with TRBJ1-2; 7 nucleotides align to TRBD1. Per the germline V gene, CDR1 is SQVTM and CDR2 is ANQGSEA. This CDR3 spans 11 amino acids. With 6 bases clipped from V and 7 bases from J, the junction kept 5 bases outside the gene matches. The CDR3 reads CSVHRGGGYTF. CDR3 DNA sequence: TGCAGCGTCCACAGGGGAGGTGGCTACACCTTC.

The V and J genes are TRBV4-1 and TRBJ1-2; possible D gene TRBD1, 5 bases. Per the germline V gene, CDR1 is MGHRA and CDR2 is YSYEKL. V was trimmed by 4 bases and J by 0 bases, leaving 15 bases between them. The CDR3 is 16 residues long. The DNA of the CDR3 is TGCGCCAGCAGCCCAGCAATCCAGGGTGCTAACTATGGCTACACCTTC. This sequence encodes CASSPAIQGANYGYTF.

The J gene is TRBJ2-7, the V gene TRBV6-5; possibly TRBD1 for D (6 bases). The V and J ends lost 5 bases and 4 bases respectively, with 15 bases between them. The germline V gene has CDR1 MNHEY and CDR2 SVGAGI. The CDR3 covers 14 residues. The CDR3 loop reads CASSPPDQGYEQYF. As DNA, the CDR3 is TGTGCCAGCAGTCCCCCCGACCAGGGGTACGAGCAGTACTTC.